The 5 T cell receptor beta chains below come from one sample, sequenced in a study of tissue T cells after allogeneic stem cell transplantation. Only in-frame clones appear in the TCRdb table, and some are missing; sequencing was by immunoSEQ multiplex PCR. The sample records more than 4,500 clones, 69% being singletons. The sequenced sample was duodenal tissue, obtained at autopsy. The origin of the receptors is a female patient aged 18 to 49 with steroid-refractory graft-versus-host disease after an allogeneic stem cell transplant. The graft donor may have given rise to some T cells.

This clone came up once. This chain connects TRBV27 to TRBJ2-7; TRBD1 matches at 7 bases. Trimming removed 3 bases from V and 4 bases from J; junction bases left unmatched: 6. Germline loops: CDR1 MNHEY, CDR2 SMNVEV (reference sequence). This CDR3 is built from 14 residues. Written as DNA, the CDR3 is TGTGCCAGCAGTTTTCACAGGGGCTGGTACGAGCAGTACTTC. Protein product: CASSFHRGWYEQYF.

This sequence joins TRBV10-3 and TRBJ2-1, with D perhaps assigned TRBD1 or TRBD2 (6 bases each). The CDR3 extends over 17 amino acids. V was trimmed by 4 bases and J by 5 bases, leaving 21 bases between them. Germline CDR1 is ENHRY and CDR2 is SYGVKD. The CDR3 sequence is CAISVKQAGTSNNEQFF. CDR3 nucleotide sequence: TGTGCCATCAGTGTCAAACAGGCGGGGACATCTAACAATGAGCAGTTCTTC.

The V gene is TRBV6-5, the J gene TRBJ2-7, with a tentative D call TRBD1 (6 bases). Trimming pared 2 bases from V and 0 bases from J, leaving 11 bases between. The CDR3 runs to 15 residues. Germline V gene sequence: CDR1 MNHEY, CDR2 SVGAGI. The CDR3 sequence is CASSYLDRYSYEQYF. In nucleotides, the CDR3 is TGTGCCAGCAGTTACCTCGACAGGTACTCCTACGAGCAGTACTTC.

The genes are TRBV6-5 and TRBJ1-5; a weak D match, TRBD1 (6 bases). The CDR3 consists of 15 residues. In germline, CDR1 is MNHEY, CDR2 SVGAGI. Trimming removed 6 bases from V and 1 base from J, with 13 bases in between. This CDR3 is CASRALGHSNQPQHF. Written as DNA, the CDR3 is TGTGCCAGCAGGGCTCTGGGACACAGCAATCAGCCCCAGCATTTT.

This clone is termed large. This chain connects TRBV10-3 to TRBJ2-1; 9 bases fit TRBD2. The CDR3 is made up of 17 amino acids. The germline CDR1 and CDR2 sequences are ENHRY and SYGVKD. V lost 6 bases and J lost 0; bases outside the gene matches: 9. In DNA, the CDR3 is TGTGCCATCAGGGACGGACTAGCGCCAACCTCCTACAATGAGCAGTTCTTC. Its protein product is CAIRDGLAPTSYNEQFF.